The sequence of this TCR beta chain was determined in a study of cytomegalovirus exposure and HLA in healthy donors. Primers: 60 Vbeta forward and 13 Jbeta reverse. Profiling relied on immunoSEQ multiplex PCR, and the TCRdb table lists in-frame clones only, not all of them. Of around 190,000 clones listed, roughly 85% are singletons. In its sample, this clone was seen a few times. Germline lookup yields CDR1 LNHDA and CDR2 SQIVND (reference sequence). V was clipped by 6 bases and J by 4 bases, with 15 bases between them. This CDR3 region has 14 residues. The sequence was obtained from a woman aged 30 to 39 in good health and CMV-seropositive. V gene TRBV19 combines with J gene TRBJ1-1; D may be TRBD1 (5 bases). Source material: PBMCs. The DNA of the CDR3 is TGTGCCAGTAGCAAGGGGTCAGGTGGCACTGAAGCTTTCTTT. This sequence encodes CASSKGSGGTEAFF.